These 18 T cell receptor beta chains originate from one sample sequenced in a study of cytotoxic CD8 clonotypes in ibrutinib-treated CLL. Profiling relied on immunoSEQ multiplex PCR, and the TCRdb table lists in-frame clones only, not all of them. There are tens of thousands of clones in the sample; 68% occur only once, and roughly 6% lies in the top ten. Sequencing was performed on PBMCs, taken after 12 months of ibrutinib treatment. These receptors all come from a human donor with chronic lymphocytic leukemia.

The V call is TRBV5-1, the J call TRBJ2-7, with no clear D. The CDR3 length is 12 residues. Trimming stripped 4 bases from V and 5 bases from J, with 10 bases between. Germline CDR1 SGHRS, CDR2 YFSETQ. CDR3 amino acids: CASSLKLDEQYF. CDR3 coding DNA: TGCGCCAGCAGCCTAAAGTTGGACGAGCAGTACTTC. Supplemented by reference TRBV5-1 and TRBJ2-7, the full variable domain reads KAGVTQTPRYLIKTRGQQVTLSCSPISGHRSVSWYQQTPGQGLQFLFEYFSETQRNKGNFPGRFSGRQFSNSRSEMNVSTLELGDSALYLCASSLKLDEQYFGPGTRLTVT.

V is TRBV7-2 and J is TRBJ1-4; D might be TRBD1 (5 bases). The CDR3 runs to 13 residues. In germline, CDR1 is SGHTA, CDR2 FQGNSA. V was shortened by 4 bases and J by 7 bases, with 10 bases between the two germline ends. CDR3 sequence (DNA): TGTGCCAGCAGCTACCAGGGAGGTGAAAAACTGTTTTTT. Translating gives CASSYQGGEKLFF.

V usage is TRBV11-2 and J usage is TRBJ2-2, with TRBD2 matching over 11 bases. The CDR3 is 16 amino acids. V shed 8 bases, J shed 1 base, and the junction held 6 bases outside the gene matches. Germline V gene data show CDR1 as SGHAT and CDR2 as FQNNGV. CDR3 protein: CASVPLAGGNTGELFF. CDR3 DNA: TGTGCCAGCGTACCCCTAGCGGGGGGGAACACCGGGGAGCTGTTTTTT.

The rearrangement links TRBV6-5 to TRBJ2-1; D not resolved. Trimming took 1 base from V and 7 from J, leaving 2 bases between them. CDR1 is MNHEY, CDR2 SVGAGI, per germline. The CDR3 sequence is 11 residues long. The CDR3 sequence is CASSYFNEQFF. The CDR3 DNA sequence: TGTGCCAGCAGTTACTTTAATGAGCAGTTCTTC.

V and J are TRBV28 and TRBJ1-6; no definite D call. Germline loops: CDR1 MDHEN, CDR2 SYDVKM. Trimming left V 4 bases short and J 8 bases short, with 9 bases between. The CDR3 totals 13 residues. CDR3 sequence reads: CASSSTDHSPLHF. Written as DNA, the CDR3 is TGTGCCAGCAGTTCGACGGACCATTCACCCCTCCACTTT.

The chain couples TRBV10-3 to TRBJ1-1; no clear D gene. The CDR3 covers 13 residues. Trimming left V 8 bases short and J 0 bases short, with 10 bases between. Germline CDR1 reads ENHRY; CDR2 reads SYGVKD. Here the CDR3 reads CAIEKELNTEAFF. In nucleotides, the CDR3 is TGTGCCATCGAGAAAGAATTGAACACTGAAGCTTTCTTT.

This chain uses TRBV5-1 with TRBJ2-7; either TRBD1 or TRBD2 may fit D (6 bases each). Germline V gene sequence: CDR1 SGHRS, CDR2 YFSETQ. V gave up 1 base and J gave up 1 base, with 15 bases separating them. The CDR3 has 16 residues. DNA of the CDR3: TGCGCCAGCAGCTTGATTTCCGGGGGCTCATCCTACGAGCAGTACTTC. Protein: CASSLISGGSSYEQYF.

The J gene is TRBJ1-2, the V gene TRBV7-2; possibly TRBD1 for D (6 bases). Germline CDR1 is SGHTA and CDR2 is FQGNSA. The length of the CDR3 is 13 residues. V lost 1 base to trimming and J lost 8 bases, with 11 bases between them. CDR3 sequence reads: CASSLDRVHGYTF. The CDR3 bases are TGTGCCAGCAGCTTAGACAGGGTCCACGGCTACACCTTC. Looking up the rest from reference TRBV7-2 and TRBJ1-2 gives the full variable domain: GAGVSQSPSNKVTEKGKDVELRCDPISGHTALYWYRQSLGQGLEFLIYFQGNSAPDKSGLPSDRFSAERTGGSVSTLTIQRTQQEDSAVYLCASSLDRVHGYTFGSGTRLTVV.

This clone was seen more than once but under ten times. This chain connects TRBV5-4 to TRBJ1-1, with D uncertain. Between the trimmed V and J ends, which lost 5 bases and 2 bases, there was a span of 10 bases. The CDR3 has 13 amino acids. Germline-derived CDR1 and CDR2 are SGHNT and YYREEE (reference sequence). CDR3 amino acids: CASSSTPNTEAFF. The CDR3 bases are TGTGCCAGCAGTTCTACACCCAACACTGAAGCTTTCTTT. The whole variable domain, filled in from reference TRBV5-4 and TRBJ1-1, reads ETGVTQSPTHLIKTRGQQVTLRCSSQSGHNTVSWYQQALGQGPQFIFQYYREEENGRGNFPPRFSGLQFPNYSSELNVNALELDDSALYLCASSSTPNTEAFFGQGTRLTVV.

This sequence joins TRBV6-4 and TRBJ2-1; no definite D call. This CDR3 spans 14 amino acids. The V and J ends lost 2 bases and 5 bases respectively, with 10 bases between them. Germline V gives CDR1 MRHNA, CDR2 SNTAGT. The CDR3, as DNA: TGTGCCAGCAGTGACCAGCTAACGGACAATGAGCAGTTCTTC. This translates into CASSDQLTDNEQFF.

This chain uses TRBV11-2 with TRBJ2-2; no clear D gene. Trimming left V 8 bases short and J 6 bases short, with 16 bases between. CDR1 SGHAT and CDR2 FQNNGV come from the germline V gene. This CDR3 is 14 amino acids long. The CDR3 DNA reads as TGTGCCAGCTCCCTGAGTTTTGCGTCCGGGGAGCTGTTTTTT. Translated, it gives CASSLSFASGELFF.

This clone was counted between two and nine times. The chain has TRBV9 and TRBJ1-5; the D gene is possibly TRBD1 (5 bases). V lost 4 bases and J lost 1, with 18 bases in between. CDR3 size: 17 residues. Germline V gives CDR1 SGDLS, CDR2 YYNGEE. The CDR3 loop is CASSRSFSGESNQPQHF. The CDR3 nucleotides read TGTGCCAGCAGCCGATCATTCTCGGGGGAAAGCAATCAGCCCCAGCATTTT.

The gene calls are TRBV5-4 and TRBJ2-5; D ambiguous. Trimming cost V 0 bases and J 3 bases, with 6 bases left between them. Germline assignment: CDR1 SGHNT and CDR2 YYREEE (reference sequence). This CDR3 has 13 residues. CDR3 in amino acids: CASSLGWEETQYF. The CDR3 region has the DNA TGTGCCAGCAGCTTGGGATGGGAAGAGACCCAGTACTTC.

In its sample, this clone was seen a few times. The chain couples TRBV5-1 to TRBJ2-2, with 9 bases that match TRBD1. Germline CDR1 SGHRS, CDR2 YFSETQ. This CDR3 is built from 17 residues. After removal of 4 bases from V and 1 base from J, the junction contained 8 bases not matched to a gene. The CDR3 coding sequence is TGCGCCAGCAGCGCCAAGAAGACAGGGGGGAACACCGGGGAGCTGTTTTTT. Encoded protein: CASSAKKTGGNTGELFF.

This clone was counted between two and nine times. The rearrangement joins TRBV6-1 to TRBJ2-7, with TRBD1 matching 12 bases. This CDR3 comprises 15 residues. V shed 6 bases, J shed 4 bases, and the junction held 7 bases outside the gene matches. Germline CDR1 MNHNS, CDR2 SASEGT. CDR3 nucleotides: TGTGCCAGCAGCCGACGGGACAGGGGGCCATACGAGCAGTACTTC. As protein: CASSRRDRGPYEQYF.

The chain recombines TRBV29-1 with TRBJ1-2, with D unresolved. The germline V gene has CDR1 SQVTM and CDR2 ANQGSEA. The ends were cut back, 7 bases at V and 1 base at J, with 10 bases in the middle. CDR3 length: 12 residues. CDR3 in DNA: TGCAGCGCGTTCGGCAGTAACTATGGCTACACCTTC. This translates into CSAFGSNYGYTF.

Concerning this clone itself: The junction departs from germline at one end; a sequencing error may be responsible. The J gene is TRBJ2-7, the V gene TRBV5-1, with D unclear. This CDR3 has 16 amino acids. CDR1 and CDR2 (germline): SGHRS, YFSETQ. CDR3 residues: CASSLGWTEISSEQYF. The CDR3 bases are TGCGCCAGCAGCTTGGGTTGGACGGAGATTTCCTCCGAGCAGTACTTC.

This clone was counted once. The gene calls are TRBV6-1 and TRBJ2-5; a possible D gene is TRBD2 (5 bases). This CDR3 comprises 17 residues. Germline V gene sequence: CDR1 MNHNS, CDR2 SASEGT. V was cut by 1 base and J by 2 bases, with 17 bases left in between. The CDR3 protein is CASSEGWRGNFQETQYF. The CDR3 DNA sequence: TGTGCCAGCAGTGAAGGATGGAGAGGGAACTTTCAAGAGACCCAGTACTTC.